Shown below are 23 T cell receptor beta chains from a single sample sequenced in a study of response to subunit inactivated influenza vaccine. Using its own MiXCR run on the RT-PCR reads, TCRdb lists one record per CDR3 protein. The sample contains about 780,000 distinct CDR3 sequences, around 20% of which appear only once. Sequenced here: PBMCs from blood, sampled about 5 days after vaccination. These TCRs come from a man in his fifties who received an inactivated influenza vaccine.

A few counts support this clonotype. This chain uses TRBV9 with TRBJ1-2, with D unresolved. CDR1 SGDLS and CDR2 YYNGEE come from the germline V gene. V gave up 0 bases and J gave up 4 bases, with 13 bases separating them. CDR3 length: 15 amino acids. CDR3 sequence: CASSVEEGASYGYTF. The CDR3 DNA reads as TGTGCCAGCAGCGTAGAGGAGGGCGCAAGCTATGGCTACACCTTC.

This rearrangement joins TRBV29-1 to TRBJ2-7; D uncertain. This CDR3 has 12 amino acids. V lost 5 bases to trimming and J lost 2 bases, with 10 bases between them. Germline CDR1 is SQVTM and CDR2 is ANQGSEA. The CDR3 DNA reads TGCAGCGTTTCTACGGACCCCTACGAGCAGTACTTC. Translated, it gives CSVSTDPYEQYF.

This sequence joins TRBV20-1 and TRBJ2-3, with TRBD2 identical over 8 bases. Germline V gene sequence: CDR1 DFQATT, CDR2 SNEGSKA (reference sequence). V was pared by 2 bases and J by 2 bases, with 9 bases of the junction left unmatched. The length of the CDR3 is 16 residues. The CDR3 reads CSARPSGTRNTDTQYF. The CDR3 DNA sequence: TGCAGTGCTAGACCCTCCGGGACTAGAAACACAGATACGCAGTATTTT.

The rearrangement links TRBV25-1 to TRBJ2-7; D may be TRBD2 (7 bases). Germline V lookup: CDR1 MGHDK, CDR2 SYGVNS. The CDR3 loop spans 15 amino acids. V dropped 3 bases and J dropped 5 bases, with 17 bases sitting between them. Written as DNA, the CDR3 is TGTGCCAGCAGTGAGGGGACGGGGAGGGGGGACGAGCAGTACTTC. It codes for CASSEGTGRGDEQYF.

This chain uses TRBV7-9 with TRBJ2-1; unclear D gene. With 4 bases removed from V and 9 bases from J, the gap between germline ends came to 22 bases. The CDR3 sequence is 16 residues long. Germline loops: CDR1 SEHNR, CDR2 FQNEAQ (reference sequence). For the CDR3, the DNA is TGTGCCAGCAGCTCCCCGCCCGCCCCCACCTTCGGTGAGCAGTTCTTC. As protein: CASSSPPAPTFGEQFF. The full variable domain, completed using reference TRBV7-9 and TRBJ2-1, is DTGVSQNPRHKITKRGQNVTFRCDPISEHNRLYWYRQTLGQGPEFLTYFQNEAQLEKSRLLSDRFSAERPKGSFSTLEIQRTEQGDSAMYLCASSSPPAPTFGEQFFGPGTRLTVL.

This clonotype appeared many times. As DNA, the CDR3 is TGCAGCGTTGCGGCAGGATCTAACTATGGCTACACCTTC. Translating it yields CSVAAGSNYGYTF. V gene TRBV29-1 combines with J gene TRBJ1-2; no clear D. From germline, CDR1 is SQVTM and CDR2 ANQGSEA. CDR3 length: 13 amino acids. V lost 4 bases, J lost 0 bases, and 9 bases lay in between.

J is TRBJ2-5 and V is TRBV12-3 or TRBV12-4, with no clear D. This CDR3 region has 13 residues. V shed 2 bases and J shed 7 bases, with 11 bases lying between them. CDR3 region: CASSLKVVGTQYF. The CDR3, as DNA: TGTGCCAGCAGTTTAAAGGTGGTTGGGACCCAGTACTTC.

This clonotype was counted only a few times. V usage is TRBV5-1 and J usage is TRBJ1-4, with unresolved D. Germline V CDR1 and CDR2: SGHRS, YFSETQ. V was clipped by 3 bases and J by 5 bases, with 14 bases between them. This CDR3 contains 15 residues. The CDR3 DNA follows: TGCGCCAGCAGCTCCTGGTCCCGGGCAAATGAAAAACTGTTTTTT. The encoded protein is CASSSWSRANEKLFF.

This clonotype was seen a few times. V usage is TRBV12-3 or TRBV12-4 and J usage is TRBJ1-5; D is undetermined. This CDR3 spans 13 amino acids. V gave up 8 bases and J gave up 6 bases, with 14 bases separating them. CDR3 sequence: CASAPGSGQPQHF. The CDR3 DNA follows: TGTGCCAGCGCCCCCGGGAGCGGTCAGCCCCAGCATTTT.

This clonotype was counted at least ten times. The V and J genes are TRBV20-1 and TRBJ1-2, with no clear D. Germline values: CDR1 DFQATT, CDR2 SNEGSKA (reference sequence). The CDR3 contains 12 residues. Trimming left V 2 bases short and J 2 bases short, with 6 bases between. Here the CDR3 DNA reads TGCAGTGCTAGATTCGACAACTATGGCTACACCTTC. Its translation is CSARFDNYGYTF.

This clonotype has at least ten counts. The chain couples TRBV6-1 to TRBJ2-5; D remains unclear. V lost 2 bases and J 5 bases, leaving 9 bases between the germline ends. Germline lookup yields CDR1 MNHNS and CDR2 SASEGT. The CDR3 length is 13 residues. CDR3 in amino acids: CASSENLRETQYF. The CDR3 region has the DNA TGTGCCAGCAGTGAAAATCTTCGGGAGACCCAGTACTTC.

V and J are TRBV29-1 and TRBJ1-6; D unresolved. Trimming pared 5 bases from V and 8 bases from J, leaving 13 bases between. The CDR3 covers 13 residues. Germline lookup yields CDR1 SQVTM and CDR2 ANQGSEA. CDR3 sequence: CSVKGSWDSPLHF. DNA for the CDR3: TGCAGCGTTAAGGGCAGCTGGGATTCACCCCTCCACTTT.

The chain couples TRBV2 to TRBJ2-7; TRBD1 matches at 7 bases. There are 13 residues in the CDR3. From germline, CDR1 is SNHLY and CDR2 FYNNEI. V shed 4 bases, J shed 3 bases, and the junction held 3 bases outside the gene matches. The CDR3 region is CASSVQGLYEQYF. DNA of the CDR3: TGTGCCAGCAGTGTACAGGGGCTCTACGAGCAGTACTTC.

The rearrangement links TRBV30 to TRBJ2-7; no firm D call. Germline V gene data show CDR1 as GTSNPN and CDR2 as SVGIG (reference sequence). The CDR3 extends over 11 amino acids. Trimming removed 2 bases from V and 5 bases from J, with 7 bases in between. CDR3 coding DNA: TGTGCCTGGAGTCGATTCCACGAGCAGTACTTC. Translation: CAWSRFHEQYF.

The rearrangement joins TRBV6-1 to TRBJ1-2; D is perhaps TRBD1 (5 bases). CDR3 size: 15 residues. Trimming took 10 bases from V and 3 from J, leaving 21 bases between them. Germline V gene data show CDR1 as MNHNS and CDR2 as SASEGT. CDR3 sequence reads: CATRQRDGDDYGYTF. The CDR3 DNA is TGTGCCACCAGGCAGCGGGACGGTGATGACTATGGCTACACCTTC.

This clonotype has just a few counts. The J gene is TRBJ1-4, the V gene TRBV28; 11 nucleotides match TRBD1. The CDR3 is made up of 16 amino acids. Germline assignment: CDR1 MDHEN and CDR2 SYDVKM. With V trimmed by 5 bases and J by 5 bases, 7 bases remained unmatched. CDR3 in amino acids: CASSLWTGGRNEKLFF. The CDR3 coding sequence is TGTGCCAGCAGTCTGTGGACAGGGGGCCGGAATGAAAAACTGTTTTTT.

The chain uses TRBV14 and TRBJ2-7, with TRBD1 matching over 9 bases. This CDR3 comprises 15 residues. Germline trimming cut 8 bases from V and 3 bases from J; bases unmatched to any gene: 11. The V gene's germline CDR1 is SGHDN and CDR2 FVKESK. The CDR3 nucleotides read TGTGCCAGCGGCCGTCCCGGGACAGGGCGCTACGAGCAGTACTTC. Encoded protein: CASGRPGTGRYEQYF. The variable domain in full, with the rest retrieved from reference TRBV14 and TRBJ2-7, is EAGVTQFPSHSVIEKGQTVTLRCDPISGHDNLYWYRRVMGKEIKFLLHFVKESKQDESGMPNNRFLAERTGGTYSTLKVQPAELEDSGVYFCASGRPGTGRYEQYFGPGTRLTVT.

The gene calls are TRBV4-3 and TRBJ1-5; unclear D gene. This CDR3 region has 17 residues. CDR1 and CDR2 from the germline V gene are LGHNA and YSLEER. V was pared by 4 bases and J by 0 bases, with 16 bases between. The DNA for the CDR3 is TGCGCCAGCAGCCCCTGGGTGGGCGAAGGTAGCAATCAGCCCCAGCATTTT. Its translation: CASSPWVGEGSNQPQHF.

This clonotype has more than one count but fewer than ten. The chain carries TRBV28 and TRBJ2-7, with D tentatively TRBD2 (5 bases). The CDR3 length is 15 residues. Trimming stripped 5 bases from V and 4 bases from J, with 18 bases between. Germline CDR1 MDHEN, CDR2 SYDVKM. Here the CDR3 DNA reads TGTGCCAGCAGTACTCCGGGATCAAGGAAGTACGAGCAGTACTTC. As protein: CASSTPGSRKYEQYF.

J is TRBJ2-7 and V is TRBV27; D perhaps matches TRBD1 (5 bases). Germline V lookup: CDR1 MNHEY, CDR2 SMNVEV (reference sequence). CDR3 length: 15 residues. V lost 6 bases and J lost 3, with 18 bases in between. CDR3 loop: CASRAPRTNSYEQYF. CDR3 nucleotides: TGTGCCAGCAGGGCCCCTAGGACAAACAGCTACGAGCAGTACTTC.

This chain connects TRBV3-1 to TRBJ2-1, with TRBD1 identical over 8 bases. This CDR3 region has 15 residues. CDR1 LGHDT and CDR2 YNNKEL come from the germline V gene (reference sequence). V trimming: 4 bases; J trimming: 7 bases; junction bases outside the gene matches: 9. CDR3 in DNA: TGTGCCAGCAGCCCACGGGACAGGATAGGAAATGAGCAGTTCTTC. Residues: CASSPRDRIGNEQFF.

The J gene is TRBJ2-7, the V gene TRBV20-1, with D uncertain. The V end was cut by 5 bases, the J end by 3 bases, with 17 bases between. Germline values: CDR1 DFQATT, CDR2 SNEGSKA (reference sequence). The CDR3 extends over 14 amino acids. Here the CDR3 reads CSASRTLVGYEQYF. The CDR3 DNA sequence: TGCAGTGCTTCCAGGACCCTGGTAGGCTACGAGCAGTACTTC.

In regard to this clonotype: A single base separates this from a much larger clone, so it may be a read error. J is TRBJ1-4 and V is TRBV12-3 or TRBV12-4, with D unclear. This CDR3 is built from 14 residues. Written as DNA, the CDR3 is TGTGGCAGCAGTTTTCGTCATGCAGCTGAAAAACTGTTTTTT. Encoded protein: CGSSFRHAAEKLFF.